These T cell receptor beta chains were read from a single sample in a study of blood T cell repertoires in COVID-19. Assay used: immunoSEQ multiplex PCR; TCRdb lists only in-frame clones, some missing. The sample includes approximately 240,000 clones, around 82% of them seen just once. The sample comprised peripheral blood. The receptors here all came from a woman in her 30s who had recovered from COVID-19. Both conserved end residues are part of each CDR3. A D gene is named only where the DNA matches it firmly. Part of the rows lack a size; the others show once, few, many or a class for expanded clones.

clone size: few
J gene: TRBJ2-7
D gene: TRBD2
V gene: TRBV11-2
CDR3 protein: CASSLRWEGSYEQYF
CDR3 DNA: TGTGCCAGCAGCTTGAGGTGGGAGGGATCTTACGAGCAGTACTTC

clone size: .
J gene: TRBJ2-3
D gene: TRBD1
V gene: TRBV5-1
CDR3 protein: CASSYSGTGSTDTQYF
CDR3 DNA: TGCGCCAGCAGCTACTCCGGGACAGGGAGCACAGATACGCAGTATTTT

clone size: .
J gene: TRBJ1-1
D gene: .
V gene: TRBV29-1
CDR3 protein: CSVGSTEAFF
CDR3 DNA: TGCAGCGTTGGCAGCACTGAAGCTTTCTTT

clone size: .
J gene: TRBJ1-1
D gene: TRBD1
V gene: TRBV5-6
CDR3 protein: CASSVDRGPEAFF
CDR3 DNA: TGTGCCAGCAGCGTAGACAGGGGACCTGAAGCTTTCTTT

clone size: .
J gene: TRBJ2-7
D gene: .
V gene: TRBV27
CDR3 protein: CASSLVGDLPSYEQYF
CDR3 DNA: TGTGCCAGCAGTTTGGTAGGGGATCTCCCTTCCTACGAGCAGTACTTC

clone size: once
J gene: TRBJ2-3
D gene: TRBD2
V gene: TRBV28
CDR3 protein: CASSLRDGGRASDTQYF
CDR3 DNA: TGTGCCAGCAGTTTAAGGGACGGCGGGAGGGCATCAGATACGCAGTATTTT

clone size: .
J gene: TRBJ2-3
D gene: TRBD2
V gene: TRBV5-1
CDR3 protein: CASSARPTSGSSTDTQYF
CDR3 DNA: TGCGCCAGCAGCGCGAGACCTACTAGCGGGTCTAGCACAGATACGCAGTATTTT

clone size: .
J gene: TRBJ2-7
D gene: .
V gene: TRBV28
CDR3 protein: CASSSSGAQGGSYEQYF
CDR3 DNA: TGTGCCAGCAGTTCCTCAGGAGCCCAGGGGGGCTCCTACGAGCAGTACTTC

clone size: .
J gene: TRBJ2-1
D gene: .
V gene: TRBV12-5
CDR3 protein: CASGLGILGGHEQFF
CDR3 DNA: TGTGCTAGTGGTTTGGGTATCCTTGGGGGCCATGAGCAGTTCTTC

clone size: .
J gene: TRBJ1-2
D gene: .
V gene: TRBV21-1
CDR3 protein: CASSKDPPGGNYGYTF
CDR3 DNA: TGTGCCAGCAGCAAAGACCCTCCCGGGGGGAACTATGGCTACACCTTC

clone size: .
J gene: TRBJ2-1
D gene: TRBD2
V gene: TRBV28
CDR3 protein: CASSSRTRFNEQFF
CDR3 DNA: TGTGCCAGCAGTTCAAGGACTAGGTTCAATGAGCAGTTCTTC

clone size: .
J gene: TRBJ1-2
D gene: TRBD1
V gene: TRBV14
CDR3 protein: CASSQYLGQGSGYTF
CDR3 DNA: TGTGCCAGCAGCCAGTACCTGGGACAGGGGTCTGGCTACACCTTC

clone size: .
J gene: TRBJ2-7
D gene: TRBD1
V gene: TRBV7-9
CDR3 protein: CASRAGTGSYEQYF
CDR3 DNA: TGTGCCAGCAGGGCCGGGACAGGGTCCTACGAGCAGTACTTC

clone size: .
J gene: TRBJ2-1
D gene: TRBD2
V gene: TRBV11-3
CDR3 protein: CASSTRLAGVQEQFF
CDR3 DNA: TGTGCCAGCAGCACCCGACTAGCGGGAGTGCAGGAGCAGTTCTTC